This entry lists 10 T cell receptor beta chains sequenced from one sample in a study of T-cell reconstitution after alpha-beta-depleted transplantation in children. It was with unique molecular identifiers that the TCRbeta library was prepared. Via MiXCR, TCRdb re-called the PCR reads, giving one row per CDR3 protein. The table records roughly 610,000 distinct CDR3 sequences, 10% to 13% of them present only once. The source material was PBMCs from the stem cell graft donor, sampled from the stem cell graft. The receptors shown here come from a human donor who donated a stem cell graft to a child with acute myeloid leukemia.

V is TRBV20-1 and J is TRBJ2-3, with TRBD2 matching over 8 bases. CDR3 length: 15 residues. CDR1 is DFQATT and CDR2 is SNEGSKA in the germline V gene (reference sequence). With 3 bases clipped from V and 0 bases from J, the junction kept 5 bases outside the gene matches. For the CDR3, the DNA is TGCAGTGCTAGGAGCGGGAGCGCAAGCACAGATACGCAGTATTTT. It yields the protein CSARSGSASTDTQYF.

The gene calls are TRBV27 and TRBJ1-5; a weak D match, TRBD1 (6 bases). V gave up 6 bases and J gave up 3 bases, with 15 bases separating them. Germline lookup yields CDR1 MNHEY and CDR2 SMNVEV (reference sequence). CDR3 size: 15 residues. The CDR3 protein is CASREQGGNNQPQHF. In DNA, the CDR3 is TGTGCCAGCAGGGAACAGGGCGGGAACAATCAGCCCCAGCATTTT.

CDR3 amino acids: CASSYSFTALQETQYF. DNA for the CDR3: TGTGCCAGCAGTTACTCGTTCACTGCTTTACAAGAGACCCAGTACTTC. V gene TRBV6-5 combines with J gene TRBJ2-5; D uncertain. The CDR3 loop spans 16 amino acids. Trimming took off 0 bases at V and 2 bases at J, with 13 bases between the two ends. Germline V lookup: CDR1 MNHEY, CDR2 SVGAGI.

The chain carries TRBV28 and TRBJ1-2, with D possibly matching TRBD1 (5 bases). With 1 base removed from V and 8 bases from J, the gap between germline ends came to 8 bases. The CDR3 runs 12 residues. CDR1 MDHEN and CDR2 SYDVKM come from the germline V gene. The CDR3 is CASSLSGWGYTF. Here the CDR3 DNA reads TGTGCCAGCAGTTTATCAGGGTGGGGCTACACCTTC.

This clonotype was picked up many times. This chain joins TRBV12-3 or TRBV12-4 and TRBJ1-2; D is undetermined. Trimming took 3 bases from V and 2 from J, leaving 16 bases between them. CDR3 length: 16 residues. This CDR3 reads CASSFSGNTRNYGYTF. The CDR3 region has the DNA TGTGCCAGCAGTTTCTCCGGAAATACTCGGAACTATGGCTACACCTTC.

This clonotype was seen a handful of times. This chain joins TRBV9 and TRBJ1-1; a possible D gene is TRBD1 (5 bases). V gave up 0 bases and J gave up 5 bases, with 11 bases separating them. The germline CDR1 and CDR2 sequences are SGDLS and YYNGEE. This CDR3 has 14 residues. In nucleotides, the CDR3 is TGTGCCAGCAGCGTAGCGGAGGGGCTTACTGAAGCTTTCTTT. This sequence encodes CASSVAEGLTEAFF.

This clonotype showed up just a few times. The rearrangement links TRBV24-1 to TRBJ2-3; 14 bases map to TRBD2. With 0 bases clipped from V and 0 bases from J, the junction kept 4 bases outside the gene matches. From germline, CDR1 is KGHDR and CDR2 SFDVKD. The CDR3 has 19 residues. CDR3: CATSDLRLAGGFSTDTQYF. In DNA, the CDR3 is TGTGCCACCAGTGATTTGAGACTAGCGGGAGGGTTCAGCACAGATACGCAGTATTTT.

This clonotype occurred many times. CDR3 nucleotides: TGTGCCAGCAGAATAGCGGGGGGGGAGACCCAGTACTTC. The encoded protein is CASRIAGGETQYF. The genes are TRBV28 and TRBJ2-5; 11 bases match TRBD2. This CDR3 has 13 amino acids. Looked up from germline, CDR1 is MDHEN and CDR2 is SYDVKM. The V and J ends lost 6 bases and 5 bases, in that order; junction bases with no gene match: 2.

This clonotype was found a few times. The rearrangement links TRBV20-1 to TRBJ2-5; 12 bases map to TRBD2. Germline V CDR1 and CDR2: DFQATT, SNEGSKA (reference sequence). The CDR3 contains 16 residues. The V gene end was trimmed by 1 base and the J gene end by 5 bases; junction bases not matched to a gene: 8. The CDR3 region has the DNA TGCAGTGCTAGAGCCCTAGCGGGAGGGCGGGGGGAGACCCAGTACTTC. It is translated as CSARALAGGRGETQYF.

At least ten counts were recorded for this clonotype. The chain is built from TRBV14 and TRBJ2-7; 10 nucleotides agree with TRBD1. V dropped 5 bases and J dropped 3; count of bases not matched to a gene: 7. The CDR3 consists of 15 residues. Germline CDR1 SGHDN, CDR2 FVKESK. CDR3 in amino acids: CASSLPGTGDYEQYF. DNA of the CDR3: TGTGCCAGCAGCTTACCCGGGACAGGGGACTACGAGCAGTACTTC.